Sequencing of this T cell receptor beta chain was carried out in a study of blood T cell repertoires in COVID-19. On the study more broadly: There were acute and convalescent COVID-19 samples, and they came from the United States, Italy and Spain. The analysed material was cDNA or gDNA that came from T cells, B-cell-depleted T cells, or PBMCs.

The CDR3 runs 16 residues. Looked up from germline, CDR1 is MNHNY and CDR2 is SVGAGI (reference sequence). V was cut by 6 bases and J by 2 bases, with 16 bases left in between. Original data processing: Reference gene primer amplification gave estimated nucleated cell counts. Profiling relied on immunoSEQ multiplex PCR, and the TCRdb table lists in-frame clones only, not all of them. D and trimming were read from the DNA, whereas the V and J calls and clone size are those reported in that table. The data contain fewer than 55,000 clones, approximately 85% of them singletons. The chain is built from TRBV6-6 and TRBJ2-2; D gene ambiguous. Sequenced: peripheral blood. The receptor comes from a man between 50 and 59 years old with active COVID-19. CDR3 DNA: TGTGCCAGCAGCTACCCTATATCTACTAACACCGGGGAGCTGTTTTTT. This sequence encodes CASSYPISTNTGELFF.